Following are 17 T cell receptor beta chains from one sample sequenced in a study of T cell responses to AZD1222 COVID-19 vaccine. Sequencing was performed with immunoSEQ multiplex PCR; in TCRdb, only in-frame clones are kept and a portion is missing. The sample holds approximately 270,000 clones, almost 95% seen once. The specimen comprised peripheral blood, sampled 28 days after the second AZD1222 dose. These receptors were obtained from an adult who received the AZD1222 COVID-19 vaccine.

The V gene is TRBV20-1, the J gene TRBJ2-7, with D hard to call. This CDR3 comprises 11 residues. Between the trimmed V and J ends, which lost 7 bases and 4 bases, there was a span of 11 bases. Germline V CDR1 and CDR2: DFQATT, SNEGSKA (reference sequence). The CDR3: CSVSLIYEQYF. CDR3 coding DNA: TGCAGTGTTTCCCTGATATACGAGCAGTACTTC.

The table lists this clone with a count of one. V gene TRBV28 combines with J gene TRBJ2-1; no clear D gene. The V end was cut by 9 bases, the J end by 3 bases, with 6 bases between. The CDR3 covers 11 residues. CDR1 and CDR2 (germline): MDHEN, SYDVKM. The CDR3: CASTYYNEQFF. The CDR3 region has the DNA TGTGCCAGTACTTACTACAATGAGCAGTTCTTC.

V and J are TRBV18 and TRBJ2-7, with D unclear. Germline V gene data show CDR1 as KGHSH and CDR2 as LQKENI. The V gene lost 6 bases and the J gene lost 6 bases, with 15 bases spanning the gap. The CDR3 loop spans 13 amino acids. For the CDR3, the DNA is TGTGCCAGCTCCCCAGGTTATGTCCCCGAGCAGTACTTC. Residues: CASSPGYVPEQYF.

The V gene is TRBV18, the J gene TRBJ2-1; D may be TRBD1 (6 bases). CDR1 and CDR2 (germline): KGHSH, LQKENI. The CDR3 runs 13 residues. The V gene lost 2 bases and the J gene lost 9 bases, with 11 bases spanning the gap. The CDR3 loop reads CASSPGATGEQFF. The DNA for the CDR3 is TGTGCCAGCTCACCAGGGGCGACAGGTGAGCAGTTCTTC.

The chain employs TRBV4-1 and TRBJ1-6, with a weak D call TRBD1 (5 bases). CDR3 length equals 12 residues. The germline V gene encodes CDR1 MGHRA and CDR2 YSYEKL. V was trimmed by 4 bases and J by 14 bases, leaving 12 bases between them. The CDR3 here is CASSPMGRTLHF. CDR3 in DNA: TGCGCCAGCAGCCCCATGGGGCGGACCCTCCACTTT.

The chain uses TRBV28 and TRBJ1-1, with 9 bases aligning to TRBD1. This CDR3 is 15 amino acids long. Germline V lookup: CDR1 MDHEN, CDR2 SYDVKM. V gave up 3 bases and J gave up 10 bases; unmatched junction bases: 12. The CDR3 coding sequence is TGTGCCAGCAGTTTGTTTTTACAGGGGGCTTTGGGAGCTTTCTTT. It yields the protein CASSLFLQGALGAFF. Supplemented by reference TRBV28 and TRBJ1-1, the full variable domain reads DVKVTQSSRYLVKRTGEKVFLECVQDMDHENMFWYRQDPGLGLRLIYFSYDVKMKEKGDIPEGYSVSREKKERFSLILESASTNQTSMYLCASSLFLQGALGAFFGQGTRLTVV.

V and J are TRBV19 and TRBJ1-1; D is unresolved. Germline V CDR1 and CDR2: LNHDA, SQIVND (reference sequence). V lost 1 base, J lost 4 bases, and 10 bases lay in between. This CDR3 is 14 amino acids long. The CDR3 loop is CASSIAPAGTEAFF. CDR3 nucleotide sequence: TGTGCCAGTAGTATAGCCCCAGCAGGCACTGAAGCTTTCTTT.

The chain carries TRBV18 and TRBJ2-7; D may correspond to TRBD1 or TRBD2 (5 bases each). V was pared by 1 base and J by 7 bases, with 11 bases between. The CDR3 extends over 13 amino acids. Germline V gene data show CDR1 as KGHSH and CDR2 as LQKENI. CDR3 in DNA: TGTGCCAGCTCACCACGGGGGACGGGGGAGCAGTACTTC. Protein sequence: CASSPRGTGEQYF. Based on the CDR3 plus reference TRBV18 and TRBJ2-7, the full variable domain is NAGVMQNPRHLVRRRGQEARLRCSPMKGHSHVYWYRQLPEEGLKFMVYLQKENIIDESGMPKERFSAEFPKEGPSILRIQQVVRGDSAAYFCASSPRGTGEQYFGPGTRLTVT.

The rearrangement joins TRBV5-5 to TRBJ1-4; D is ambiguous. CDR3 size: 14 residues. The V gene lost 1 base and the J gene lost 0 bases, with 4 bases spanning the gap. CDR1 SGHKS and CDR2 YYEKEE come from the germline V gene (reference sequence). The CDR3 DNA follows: TGTGCCAGCAGCTTGACTCCAACTAATGAAAAACTGTTTTTT. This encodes CASSLTPTNEKLFF.

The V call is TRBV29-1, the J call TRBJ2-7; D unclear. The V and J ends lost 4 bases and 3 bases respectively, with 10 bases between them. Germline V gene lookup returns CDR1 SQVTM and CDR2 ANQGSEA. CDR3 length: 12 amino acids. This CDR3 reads CSVVKNRYEQYF. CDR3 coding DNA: TGCAGCGTTGTGAAGAACCGCTACGAGCAGTACTTC.

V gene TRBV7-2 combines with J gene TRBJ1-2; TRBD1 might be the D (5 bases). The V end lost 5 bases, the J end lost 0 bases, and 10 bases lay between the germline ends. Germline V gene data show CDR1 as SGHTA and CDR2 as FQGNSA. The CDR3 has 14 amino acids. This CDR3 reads CASSPGGANYGYTF. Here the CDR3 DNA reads TGTGCCAGCAGCCCCGGGGGGGCTAACTATGGCTACACCTTC.

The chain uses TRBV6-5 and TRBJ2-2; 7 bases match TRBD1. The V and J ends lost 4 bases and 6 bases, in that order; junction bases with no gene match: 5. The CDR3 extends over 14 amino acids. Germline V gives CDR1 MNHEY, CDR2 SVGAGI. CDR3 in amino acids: CASSLQGSAGELFF. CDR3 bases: TGTGCCAGCAGTTTACAGGGGTCGGCCGGGGAGCTGTTTTTT.

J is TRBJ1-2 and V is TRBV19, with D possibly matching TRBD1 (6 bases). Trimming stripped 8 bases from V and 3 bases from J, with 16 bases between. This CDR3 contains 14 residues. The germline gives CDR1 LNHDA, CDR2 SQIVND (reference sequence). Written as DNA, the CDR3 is TGTGCCAGTTCCAGGGGTAGGCTAGACTATGGCTACACCTTC. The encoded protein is CASSRGRLDYGYTF.

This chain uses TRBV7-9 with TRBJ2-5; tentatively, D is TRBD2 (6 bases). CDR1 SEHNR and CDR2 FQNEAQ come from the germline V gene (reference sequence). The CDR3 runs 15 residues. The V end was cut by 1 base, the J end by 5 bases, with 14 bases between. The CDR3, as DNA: TGTGCCAGCAGCTTAGTTTCGGGGGTCGGGGAGACCCAGTACTTC. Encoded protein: CASSLVSGVGETQYF.

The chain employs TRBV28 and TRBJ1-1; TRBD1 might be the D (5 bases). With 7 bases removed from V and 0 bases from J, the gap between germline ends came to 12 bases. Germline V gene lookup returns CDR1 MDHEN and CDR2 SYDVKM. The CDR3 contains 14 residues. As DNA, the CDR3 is TGTGCCAGCATCCAACAGGCTTTGAACACTGAAGCTTTCTTT. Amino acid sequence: CASIQQALNTEAFF. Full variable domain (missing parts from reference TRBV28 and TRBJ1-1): DVKVTQSSRYLVKRTGEKVFLECVQDMDHENMFWYRQDPGLGLRLIYFSYDVKMKEKGDIPEGYSVSREKKERFSLILESASTNQTSMYLCASIQQALNTEAFFGQGTRLTVV.

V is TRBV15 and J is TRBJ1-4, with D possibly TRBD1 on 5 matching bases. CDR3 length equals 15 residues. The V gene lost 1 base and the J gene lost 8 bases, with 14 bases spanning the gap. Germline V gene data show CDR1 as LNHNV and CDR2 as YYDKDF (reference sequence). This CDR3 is CATSRAGNTLEKLFF. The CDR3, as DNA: TGTGCCACCAGCAGAGCAGGGAACACGTTGGAAAAACTGTTTTTT.

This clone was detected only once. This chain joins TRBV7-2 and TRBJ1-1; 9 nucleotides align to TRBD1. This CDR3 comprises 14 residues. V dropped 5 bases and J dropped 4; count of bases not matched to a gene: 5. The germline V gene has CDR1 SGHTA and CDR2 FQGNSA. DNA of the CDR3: TGTGCCAGCAGCCTACAGGGGGCGCGCACTGAAGCTTTCTTT. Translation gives CASSLQGARTEAFF.